The entry that follows covers one TCR beta chain sequence. As yet, its antigen is unknown. This sample is drawn from a study of T cell responses to AZD1222 COVID-19 vaccine. This table comes from immunoSEQ multiplex PCR, and its TCRdb copy is limited to in-frame clones, with some not included. The table includes around 160,000 clones, around 89% detected once. The study, taken as a whole, reports: Only after the peak T cell response were repertoires sampled. The donor cohort was predominantly white British with a female majority, and clonal diversity may have been underestimated.

The CDR3 consists of 13 residues. Trimming removed 3 bases at V and 5 bases at J, with 11 bases between. Germline CDR1 is SGHNT and CDR2 is YYREEE (reference sequence). The specimen was peripheral blood, collected on day 0 of AZD1222 vaccination. The sequence derives from an adult in good health. The rearrangement links TRBV5-4 to TRBJ1-2; D unresolved. The CDR3 nucleotides are TGTGCCAGCAGCTCCGACGGCCTGTATGGCTACACCTTC. Protein: CASSSDGLYGYTF.